The clone carrying this T cell receptor (beta chain) is deemed medium-sized. This entry belongs to a study of T cell responses to AZD1222 COVID-19 vaccine. Repertoires were generated with immunoSEQ multiplex PCR, while TCRdb's copy carries only in-frame clones and drops some. Of about 170,000 clones listed, approximately 95% were seen once; the top ten hold approximately 3.9%. Source: peripheral blood, taken on day 0 of AZD1222 vaccination. This sequence was found in an adult in good health.

The CDR3 DNA follows: TGTGCCAGCAGCCCCCCTCGGGGGACAGGCTCCTACGAGCAGTACTTC. Amino acid sequence: CASSPPRGTGSYEQYF. This sequence joins TRBV3-1 (or the pseudogene TRBV3-2) and TRBJ2-7, with 8 bases identical to TRBD1. Germline assignment: CDR1 LGHDT and CDR2 YNNKEL (reference sequence). The CDR3 spans 16 residues. J was trimmed by 0 bases and V by 4 bases; bases with no gene match: 8.